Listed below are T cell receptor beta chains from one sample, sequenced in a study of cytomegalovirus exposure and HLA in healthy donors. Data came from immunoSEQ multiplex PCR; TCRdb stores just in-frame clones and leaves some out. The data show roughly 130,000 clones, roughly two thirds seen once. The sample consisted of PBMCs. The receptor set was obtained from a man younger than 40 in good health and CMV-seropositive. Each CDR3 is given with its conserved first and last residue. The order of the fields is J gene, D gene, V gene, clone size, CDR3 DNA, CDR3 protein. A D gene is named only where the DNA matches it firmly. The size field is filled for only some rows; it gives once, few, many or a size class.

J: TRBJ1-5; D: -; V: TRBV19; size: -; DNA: TGTGCCAGTAGTATATCAAAACGGTTGAATCAGCCCCAGCATTTT; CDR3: CASSISKRLNQPQHF
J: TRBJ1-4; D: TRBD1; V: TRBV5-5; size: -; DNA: TGTGCCAGCAGCGGCGGGACAGGGATTGATGAAAAACTGTTTTTT; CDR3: CASSGGTGIDEKLFF
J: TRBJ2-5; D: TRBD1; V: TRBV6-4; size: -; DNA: TGTGCCAGCACCGGACAGGGCCAAGAGACCCAGTACTTC; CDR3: CASTGQGQETQYF
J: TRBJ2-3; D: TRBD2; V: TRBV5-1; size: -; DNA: TGCGCCAGCAGCCCCGGGAGGGAGACAGATACGCAGTATTTT; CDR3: CASSPGRETDTQYF
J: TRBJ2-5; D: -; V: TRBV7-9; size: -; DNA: TGTTCCAGCAGCTTTGTTGTGGGAGGATTCCAAGAGACCCAGTACTTC; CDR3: CSSSFVVGGFQETQYF
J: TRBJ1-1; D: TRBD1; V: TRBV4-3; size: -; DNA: TGCGCCAGCAGCCTTACTTACTCGACAGGGATGTTGAACACTGAAGCTTTCTTT; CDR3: CASSLTYSTGMLNTEAFF
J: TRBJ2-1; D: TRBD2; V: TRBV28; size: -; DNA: TGTGCCAGCAGTTTAATCCGGGAGGGAAACAATGAGCAGTTCTTC; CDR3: CASSLIREGNNEQFF
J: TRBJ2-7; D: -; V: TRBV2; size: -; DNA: TGTGCCAGCCTCCAAGGATGGGGGGATGGATCCTACGAGCAGTACTTC; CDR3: CASLQGWGDGSYEQYF
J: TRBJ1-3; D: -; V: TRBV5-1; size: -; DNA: TGCGCCAGCAGCTCTAGAGGCTCTGGAAACACCATATATTTT; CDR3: CASSSRGSGNTIYF
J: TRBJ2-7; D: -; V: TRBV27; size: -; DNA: TGTGCCAGCAGTCCGTCGTCGGGGGAGACTTCCTACGAGCAGTACTTC; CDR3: CASSPSSGETSYEQYF
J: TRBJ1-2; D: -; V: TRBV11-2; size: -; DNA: TGTGCCAGCAGCTTAGTTTCAACAGTTAACTATGGCTACACCTTC; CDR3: CASSLVSTVNYGYTF
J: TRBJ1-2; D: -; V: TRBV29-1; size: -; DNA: TGCAGCGTTGGGGGGGGGAGTCGCTATGGCTACACCTTC; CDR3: CSVGGGSRYGYTF
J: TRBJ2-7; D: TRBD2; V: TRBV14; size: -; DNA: TGTGCCAGCAGCCCCTGGGACTATCCCAGGCAGTACTTC; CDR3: CASSPWDYPRQYF
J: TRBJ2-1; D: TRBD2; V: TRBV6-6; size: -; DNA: TGTGCCAGCACCCGGACTAGCGGGTTGAGAAATGAGCAGTTCTTC; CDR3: CASTRTSGLRNEQFF
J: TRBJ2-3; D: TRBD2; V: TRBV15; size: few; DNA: TGTGCCACCAGTGGGACTAGCGGGAGGACTCGCACAGATACGCAGTATTTT; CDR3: CATSGTSGRTRTDTQYF
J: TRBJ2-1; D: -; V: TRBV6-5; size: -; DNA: TGTGCCAGCAGTCTAACAGGGAGGGATGAGCAGTTCTTC; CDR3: CASSLTGRDEQFF
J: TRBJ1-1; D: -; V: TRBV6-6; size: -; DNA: TGTGCCAGCAGTAAGACTCCCCACCAGGAAGCTTTCTTT; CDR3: CASSKTPHQEAFF
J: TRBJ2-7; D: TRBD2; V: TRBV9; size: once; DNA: TGTGCCAGCAGCGTCGCTTCGGGACTAGCGGACTCCTACGAGCAGTACTTC; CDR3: CASSVASGLADSYEQYF
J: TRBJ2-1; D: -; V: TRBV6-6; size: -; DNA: TGTGCCAGCAGTGGATCGGGACACATCTCCTACAATGAGCAGTTCTTC; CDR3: CASSGSGHISYNEQFF
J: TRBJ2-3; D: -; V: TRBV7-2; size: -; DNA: TGTGCCAGCAGCTTAGAGAGGCCCCCAGATACGCAGTATTTT; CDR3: CASSLERPPDTQYF
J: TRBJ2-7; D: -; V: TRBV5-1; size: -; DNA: TGCGCCAGCAGCTTGGAGGGGTTCAGCCCCTACGAGCAGTACTTC; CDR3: CASSLEGFSPYEQYF
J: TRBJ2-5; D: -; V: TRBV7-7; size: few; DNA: TGTGCTAGCAGCTTGGAGTGGGGCAGCCTACAAGAGACCCAGTACTTC; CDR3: CASSLEWGSLQETQYF
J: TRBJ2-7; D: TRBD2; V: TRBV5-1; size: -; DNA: TGCGCCAGCAGCCCCCCCGGGGGGAACTCCTACGAGCAGTACTTC; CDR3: CASSPPGGNSYEQYF
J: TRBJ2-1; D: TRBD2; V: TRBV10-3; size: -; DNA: TGTGCCACCGAGGGACTAGCGGTCAATGAGCAGTTCTTC; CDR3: CATEGLAVNEQFF
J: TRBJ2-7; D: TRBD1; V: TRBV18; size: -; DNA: TGTGCCAGCTCACCACAGACAGGGCCTTACGAGCAGTACTTC; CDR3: CASSPQTGPYEQYF
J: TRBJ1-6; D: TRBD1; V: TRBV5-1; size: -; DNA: TGCGCCAGCAGCTTGGTGACAGGGGGTTCACCCCTCCACTTT; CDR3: CASSLVTGGSPLHF
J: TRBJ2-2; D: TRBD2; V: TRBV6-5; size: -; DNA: TGTGCCAGCAGGCTACTAGCGGGAGACACCGGGGAGCTGTTTTTT; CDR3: CASRLLAGDTGELFF
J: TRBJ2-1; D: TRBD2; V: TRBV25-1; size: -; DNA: TGTGCCAGCAGAGGCGGGAGGACCTACAATGAGCAGTTCTTC; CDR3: CASRGGRTYNEQFF
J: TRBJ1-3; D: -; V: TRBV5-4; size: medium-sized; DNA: TGTGCCAGCAGCCCCAGGGGCAGCTCTGGAAACACCATATATTTT; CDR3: CASSPRGSSGNTIYF
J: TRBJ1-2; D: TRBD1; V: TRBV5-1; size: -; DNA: TGCGCCAGCAGCTCCCAGGACAGGGTACATGGCTACACCTTC; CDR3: CASSSQDRVHGYTF
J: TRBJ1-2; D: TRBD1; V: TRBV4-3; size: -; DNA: TGCGCCAGCAGCCAACTGGACAGGGGGCATGGCTACACCTTC; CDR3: CASSQLDRGHGYTF
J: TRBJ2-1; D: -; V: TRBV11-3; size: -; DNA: TGTGCCAGCAGCTTGGGCCCCCGGGACAAACTATACAATGAGCAGTTCTTC; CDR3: CASSLGPRDKLYNEQFF
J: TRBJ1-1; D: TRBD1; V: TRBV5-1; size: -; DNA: TGCGCCAGCAGCTTGGAGGGACAGTCGAACACTGAAGCTTTCTTT; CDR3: CASSLEGQSNTEAFF
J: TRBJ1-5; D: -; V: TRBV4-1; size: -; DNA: TGCGCCAGCAGCCAAGTACGCGGGGCTAGCAATCAGCCCCAGCATTTT; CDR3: CASSQVRGASNQPQHF
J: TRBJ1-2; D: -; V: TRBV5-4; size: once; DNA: TGTGCCAGCAGCTATGTTTCCGGGGGGTGGAACTATGGCTACACCTTC; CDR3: CASSYVSGGWNYGYTF
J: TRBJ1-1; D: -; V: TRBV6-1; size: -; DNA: TGTGCCAGCAGTGAACAGGGAAATTTTCCCGCTGGTATGGCTTTCTTT; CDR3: CASSEQGNFPAGMAFF
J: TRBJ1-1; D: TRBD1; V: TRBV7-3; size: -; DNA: TGTGCCAGCAGCCCTAGACAGGGGGACACTGAAGCTTTCTTT; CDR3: CASSPRQGDTEAFF
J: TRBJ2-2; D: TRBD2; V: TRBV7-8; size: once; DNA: TGTGCCAGCAGCCCTAGGACTAGCGGGTTTGTTTTGGCCGGGGAGCTGTTTTTT; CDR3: CASSPRTSGFVLAGELFF
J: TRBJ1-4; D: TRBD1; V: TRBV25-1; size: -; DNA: TGTGCCAGCACGGGACAGAATGAAAAACTGTTTTTT; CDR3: CASTGQNEKLFF
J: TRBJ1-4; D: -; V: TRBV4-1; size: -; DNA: TGCGCCAGCAGCCGAAAACGGAGGATTAATGAAAAACTGTTTTTT; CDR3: CASSRKRRINEKLFF
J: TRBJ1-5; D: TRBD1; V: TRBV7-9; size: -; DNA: TGTGCCAGCAGCTACGACAGGGTAGAGCCCCAGCATTTT; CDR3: CASSYDRVEPQHF
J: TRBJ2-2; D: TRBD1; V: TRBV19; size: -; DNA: TGTGCCAGTACCCGGACAGGTCTGGGGACCGGGGAGCTGTTTTTT; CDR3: CASTRTGLGTGELFF
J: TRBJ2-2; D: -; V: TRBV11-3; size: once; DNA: TGTGCCAGCAGCTTAGACTTGTACAGCGGAGTCACCGGGGAGCTGTTTTTT; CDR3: CASSLDLYSGVTGELFF
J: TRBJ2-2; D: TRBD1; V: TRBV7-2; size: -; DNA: TGTGCCAGCAGCCGACAGGGGGACACCGGGGAGCTGTTTTTT; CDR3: CASSRQGDTGELFF
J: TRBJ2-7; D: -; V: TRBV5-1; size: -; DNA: TGCGCCAGCAGCTTCTTACAGGGCGCCTACTACGAGCAGTACTTC; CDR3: CASSFLQGAYYEQYF
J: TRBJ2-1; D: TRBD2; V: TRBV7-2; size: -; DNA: TGTGCCAGCAGCCTGAGCGGGGGCTCCTACAATGAGCAGTTCTTC; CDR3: CASSLSGGSYNEQFF
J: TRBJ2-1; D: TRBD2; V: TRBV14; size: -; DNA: TGTGCCAGCAGCCAATTACTAGCGGGATTGGATGAGCAGTTCTTC; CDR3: CASSQLLAGLDEQFF
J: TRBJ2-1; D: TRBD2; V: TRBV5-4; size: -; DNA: TGTGCCAGCAGCTTAGGTAATGCGGGAGGTGGAGATGAGCAGTTCTTC; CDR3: CASSLGNAGGGDEQFF
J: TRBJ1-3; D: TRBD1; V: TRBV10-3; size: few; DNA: TGTGCCATCAGTGAGGACAGGGTTCAAAACACCATATATTTT; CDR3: CAISEDRVQNTIYF
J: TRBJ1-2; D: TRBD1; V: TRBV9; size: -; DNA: TGTGCCAGCAGCGTAGCCGGGACAGAAAACTATGGCTACACCTTC; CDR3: CASSVAGTENYGYTF
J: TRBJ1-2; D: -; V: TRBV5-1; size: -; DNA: TGCGCCAGCAGCTTGGACAGTTATAACTATGGCTACACCTTC; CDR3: CASSLDSYNYGYTF
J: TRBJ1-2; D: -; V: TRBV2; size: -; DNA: TGTGCCAGCAGTGATGCCCCCACAGGGAACTATGGCTACACCTTC; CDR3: CASSDAPTGNYGYTF
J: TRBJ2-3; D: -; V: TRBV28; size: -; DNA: TGTGCCAGCAGTTTATATCTCTACAGGAGCACAGATACGCAGTATTTT; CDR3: CASSLYLYRSTDTQYF
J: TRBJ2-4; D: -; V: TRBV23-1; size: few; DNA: TGCGCCAGCAGTCACCAAAGCCCGGGTTTAGCCAAAAACATTCAGTACTTC; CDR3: CASSHQSPGLAKNIQYF
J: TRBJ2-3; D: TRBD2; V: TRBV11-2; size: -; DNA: TGTGCCAGCAGCTCGATTCTCGGACTAGCGGGATACACAGATACGCAGTATTTT; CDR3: CASSSILGLAGYTDTQYF
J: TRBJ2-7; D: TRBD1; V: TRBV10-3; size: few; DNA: TGTGCCATCAGTGAGTCGAGAAGGGGGCAGTACGAGCAGTACTTC; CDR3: CAISESRRGQYEQYF
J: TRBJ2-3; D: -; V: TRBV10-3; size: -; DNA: TGTGCCACTCCGGCTTACAGTATGGCAGATACGCAGTATTTT; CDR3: CATPAYSMADTQYF
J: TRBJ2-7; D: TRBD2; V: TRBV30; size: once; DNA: TGTGCCTGGGTGGAGCGGGGAGGTTCCTACGAGCAGTACTTC; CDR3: CAWVERGGSYEQYF
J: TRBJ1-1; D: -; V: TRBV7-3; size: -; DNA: TGTGCCAGCAGCTTATTCGGGGGAAGTGACACTGAAGCTTTCTTT; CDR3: CASSLFGGSDTEAFF